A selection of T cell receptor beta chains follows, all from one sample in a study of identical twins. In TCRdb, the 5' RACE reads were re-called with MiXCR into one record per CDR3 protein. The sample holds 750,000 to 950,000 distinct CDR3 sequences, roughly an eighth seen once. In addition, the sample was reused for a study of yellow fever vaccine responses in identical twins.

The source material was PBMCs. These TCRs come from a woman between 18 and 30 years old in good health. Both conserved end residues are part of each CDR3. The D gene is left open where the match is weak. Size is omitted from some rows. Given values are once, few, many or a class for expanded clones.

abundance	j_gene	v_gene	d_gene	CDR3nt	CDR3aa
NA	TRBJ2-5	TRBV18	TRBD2	TGTGCCAGCTCACCGGGATCTGGCGGGGGGAACCAGTACTTC	CASSPGSGGGNQYF
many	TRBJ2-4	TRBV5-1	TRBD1	TGCGCCAGCAGCGCCGGGACAGGGCTCTTTAGTACCCTAGCCAAAAACATTCAGTACTTC	CASSAGTGLFSTLAKNIQYF
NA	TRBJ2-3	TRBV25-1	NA	TGTGCCAGCAGATCCGGAACGTTGGATACGCAGTATTTT	CASRSGTLDTQYF
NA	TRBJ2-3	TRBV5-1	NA	TGCGCCAGCAGCCCGGGACGGATGGGCACAGATACGCAGTATTTT	CASSPGRMGTDTQYF
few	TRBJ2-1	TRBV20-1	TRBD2	TGCAGTGCCGTCGGAAGGACTAGCGGGGTTTACAATGAGCAGTTCTTC	CSAVGRTSGVYNEQFF
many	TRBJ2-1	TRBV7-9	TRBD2	TGCGCCAGCAGCTTCCTTGCTAGCGGCACCTACAATGAGCAGTTCTTC	CASSFLASGTYNEQFF
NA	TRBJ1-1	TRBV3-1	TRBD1	TGTGCCAGCAGCTTTGGAACAGGGGGCTGGGAGACTGAAGCTTTCTTT	CASSFGTGGWETEAFF
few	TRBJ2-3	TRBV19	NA	TGTGCCAGTATTGCAAGTAGCGGACCAAGCACAGATACGCAGTATTTT	CASIASSGPSTDTQYF
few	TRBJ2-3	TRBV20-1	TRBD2	TGCAGTGCTAGCGAGGGGCAGCGGGACCCCACAGATACGCAGTATTTT	CSASEGQRDPTDTQYF
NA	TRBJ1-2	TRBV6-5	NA	TGTGCCAGCAGTTACACAGGGAATGGCTACACCTTC	CASSYTGNGYTF
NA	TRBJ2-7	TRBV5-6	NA	TGTGCCAGCAGCTTGCAAGGGGACGGGACCTACGAGCAGTACTTC	CASSLQGDGTYEQYF